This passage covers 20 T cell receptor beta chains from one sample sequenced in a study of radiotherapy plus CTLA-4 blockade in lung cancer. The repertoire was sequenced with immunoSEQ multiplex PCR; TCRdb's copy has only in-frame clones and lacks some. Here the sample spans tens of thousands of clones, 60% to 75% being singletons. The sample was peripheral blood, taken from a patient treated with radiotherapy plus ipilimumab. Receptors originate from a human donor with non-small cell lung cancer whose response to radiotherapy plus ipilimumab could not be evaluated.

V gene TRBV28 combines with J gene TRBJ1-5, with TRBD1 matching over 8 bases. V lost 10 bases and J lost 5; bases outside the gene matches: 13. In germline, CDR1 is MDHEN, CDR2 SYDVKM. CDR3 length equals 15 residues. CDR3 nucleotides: TGTGCCACCCTTAAACTCGGACAGGGTCATCAGCCCCAGCATTTT. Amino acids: CATLKLGQGHQPQHF.

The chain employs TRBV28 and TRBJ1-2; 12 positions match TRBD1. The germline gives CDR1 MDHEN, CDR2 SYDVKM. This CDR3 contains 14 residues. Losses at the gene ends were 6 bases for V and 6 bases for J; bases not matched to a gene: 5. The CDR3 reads CASRLGQGADGYTF. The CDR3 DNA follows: TGTGCCAGCAGGTTGGGACAGGGGGCTGATGGCTACACCTTC.

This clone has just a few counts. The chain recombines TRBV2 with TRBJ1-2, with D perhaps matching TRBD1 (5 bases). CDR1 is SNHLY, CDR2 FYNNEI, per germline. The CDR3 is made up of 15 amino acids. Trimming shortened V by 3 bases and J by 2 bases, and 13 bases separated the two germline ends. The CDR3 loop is CASSEGLGPNYGYTF. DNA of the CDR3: TGTGCCAGCAGTGAGGGGCTGGGTCCAAACTATGGCTACACCTTC.

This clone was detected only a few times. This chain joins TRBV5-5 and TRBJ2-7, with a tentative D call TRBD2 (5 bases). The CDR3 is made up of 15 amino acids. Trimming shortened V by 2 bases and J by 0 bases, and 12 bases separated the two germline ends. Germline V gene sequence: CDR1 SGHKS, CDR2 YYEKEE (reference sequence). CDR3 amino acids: CASSFRGSTSYEQYF. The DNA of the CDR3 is TGTGCCAGCAGCTTCCGGGGATCCACCTCCTACGAGCAGTACTTC.

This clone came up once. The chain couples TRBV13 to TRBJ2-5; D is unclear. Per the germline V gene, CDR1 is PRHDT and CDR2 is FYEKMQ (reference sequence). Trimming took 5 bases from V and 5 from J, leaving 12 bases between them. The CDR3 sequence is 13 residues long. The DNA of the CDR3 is TGTGCCAGCAGCCCCTCGGGTCGCGAGACCCAGTACTTC. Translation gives CASSPSGRETQYF.

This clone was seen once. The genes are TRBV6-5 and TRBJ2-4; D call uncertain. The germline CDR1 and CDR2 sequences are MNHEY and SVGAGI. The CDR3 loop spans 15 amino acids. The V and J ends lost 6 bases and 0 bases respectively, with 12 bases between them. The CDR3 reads CASRSAVLAKNIQYF. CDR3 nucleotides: TGTGCCAGCAGATCCGCGGTCCTAGCCAAAAACATTCAGTACTTC.

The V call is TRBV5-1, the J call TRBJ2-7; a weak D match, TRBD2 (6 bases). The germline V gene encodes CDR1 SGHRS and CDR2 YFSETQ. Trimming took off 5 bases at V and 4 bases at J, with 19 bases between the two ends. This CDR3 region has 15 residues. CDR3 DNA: TGCGCCAGCAGGGAGTCTAGCGCTAACTTATACGAGCAGTACTTC. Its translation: CASRESSANLYEQYF.

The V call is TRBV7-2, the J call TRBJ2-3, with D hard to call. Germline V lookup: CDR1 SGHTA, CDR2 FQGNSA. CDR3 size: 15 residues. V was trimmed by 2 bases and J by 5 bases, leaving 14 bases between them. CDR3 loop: CASSLTATHRDTQYF. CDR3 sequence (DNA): TGTGCCAGCAGCTTAACTGCGACCCACAGAGATACGCAGTATTTT.

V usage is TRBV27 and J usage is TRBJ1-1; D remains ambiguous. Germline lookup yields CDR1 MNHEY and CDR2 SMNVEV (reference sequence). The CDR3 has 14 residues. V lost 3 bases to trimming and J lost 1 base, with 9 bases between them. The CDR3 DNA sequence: TGTGCCAGCAGTTTTCGGCAGCGGAACACTGAAGCTTTCTTT. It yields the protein CASSFRQRNTEAFF.

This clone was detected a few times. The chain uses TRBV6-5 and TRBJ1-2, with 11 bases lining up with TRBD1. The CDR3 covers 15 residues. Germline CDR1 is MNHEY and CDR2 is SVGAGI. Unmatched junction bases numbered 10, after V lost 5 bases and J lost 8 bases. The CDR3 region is CASSPKGQGARGYTF. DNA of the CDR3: TGTGCCAGCAGTCCGAAAGGACAGGGGGCGAGAGGCTACACCTTC.

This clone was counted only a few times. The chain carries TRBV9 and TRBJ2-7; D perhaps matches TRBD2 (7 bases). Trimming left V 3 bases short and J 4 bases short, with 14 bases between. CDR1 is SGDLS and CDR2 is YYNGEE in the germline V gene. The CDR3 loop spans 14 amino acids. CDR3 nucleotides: TGTGCCAGCAGCGAGGGGGGGGTACTTTACGAGCAGTACTTC. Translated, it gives CASSEGGVLYEQYF.

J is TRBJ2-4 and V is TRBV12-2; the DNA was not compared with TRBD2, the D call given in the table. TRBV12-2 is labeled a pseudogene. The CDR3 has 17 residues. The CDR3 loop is CASRIWTSGRAGNIQYF. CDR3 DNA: TGTGCAAGTCGCATTTGGACTAGCGGGAGGGCGGGGAACATTCAGTACTTC.

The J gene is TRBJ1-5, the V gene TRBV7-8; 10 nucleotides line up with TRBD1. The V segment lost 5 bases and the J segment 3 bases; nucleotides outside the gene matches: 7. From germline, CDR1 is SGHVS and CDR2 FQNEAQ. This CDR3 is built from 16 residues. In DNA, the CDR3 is TGTGCCAGCAGCCCCGGGACAGGGGCTAACAATCAGCCCCAGCATTTT. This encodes CASSPGTGANNQPQHF.

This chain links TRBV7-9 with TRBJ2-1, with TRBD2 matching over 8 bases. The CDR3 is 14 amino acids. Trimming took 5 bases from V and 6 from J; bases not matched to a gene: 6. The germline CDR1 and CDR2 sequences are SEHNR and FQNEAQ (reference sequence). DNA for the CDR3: TGTGCCAGCAGCCCCGGCGGGGGGACCAATGAGCAGTTCTTC. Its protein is CASSPGGGTNEQFF.

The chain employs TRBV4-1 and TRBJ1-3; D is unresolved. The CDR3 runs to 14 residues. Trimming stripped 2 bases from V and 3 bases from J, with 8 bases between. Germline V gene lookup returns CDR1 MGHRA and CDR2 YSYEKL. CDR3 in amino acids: CASSQLTVGNTIYF. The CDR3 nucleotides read TGCGCCAGCAGCCAATTAACTGTTGGAAACACCATATATTTT.

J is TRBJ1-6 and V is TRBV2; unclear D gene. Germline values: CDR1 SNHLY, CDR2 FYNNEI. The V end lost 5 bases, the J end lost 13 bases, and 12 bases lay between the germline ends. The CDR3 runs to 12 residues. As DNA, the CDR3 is TGTGCCAGCAGTCTCAACGACTTGCCCCTCCACTTT. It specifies CASSLNDLPLHF.

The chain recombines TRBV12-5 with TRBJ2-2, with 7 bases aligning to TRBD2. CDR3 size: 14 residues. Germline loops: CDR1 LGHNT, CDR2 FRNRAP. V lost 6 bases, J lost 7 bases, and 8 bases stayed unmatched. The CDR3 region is CASGRTRVIGELFF. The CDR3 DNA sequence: TGTGCTAGTGGCCGGACTAGAGTAATCGGGGAGCTGTTTTTT.

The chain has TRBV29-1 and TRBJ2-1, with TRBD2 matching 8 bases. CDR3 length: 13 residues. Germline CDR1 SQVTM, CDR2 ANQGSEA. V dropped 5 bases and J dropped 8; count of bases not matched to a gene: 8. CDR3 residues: CSVNSGSVDEQFF. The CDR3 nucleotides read TGCAGCGTTAACAGCGGGAGTGTTGATGAGCAGTTCTTC.

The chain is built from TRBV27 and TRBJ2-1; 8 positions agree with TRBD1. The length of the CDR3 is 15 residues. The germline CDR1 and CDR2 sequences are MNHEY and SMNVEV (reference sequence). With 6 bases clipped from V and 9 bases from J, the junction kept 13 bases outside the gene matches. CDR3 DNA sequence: TGTGCCAGCAGAACAGGGGGGCCCTCGAGCGGTGAGCAGTTCTTC. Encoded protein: CASRTGGPSSGEQFF.

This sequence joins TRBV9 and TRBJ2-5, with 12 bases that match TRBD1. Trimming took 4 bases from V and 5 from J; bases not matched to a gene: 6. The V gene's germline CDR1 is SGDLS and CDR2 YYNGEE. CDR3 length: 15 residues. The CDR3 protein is CASSPGQGAFETQYF. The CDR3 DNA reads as TGTGCCAGCAGCCCGGGACAGGGGGCGTTTGAGACCCAGTACTTC.